This T cell receptor beta chain was obtained from a study of T cell responses to AZD1222 COVID-19 vaccine. This clone was detected only once. Its matching antigen is unknown. The junction shows a germline mismatch at one end, possibly a read error. General observations from the study: Along spike, vaccine-associated CD4 TCRs were found throughout, with dominance at 160-218 and 743-854.

Libraries were prepared by immunoSEQ multiplex PCR; TCRdb keeps only in-frame clonotypes and omits some of them. The profile shows more than 75,000 clones, roughly 90% of them singletons. The germline CDR1 and CDR2 sequences are MNHNY and SVGAGI (reference sequence). CDR3 size: 14 residues. The gene calls are TRBV6-6 and TRBJ1-2, with a tentative D call TRBD1 (6 bases). The source was peripheral blood, collected 28 days after the second AZD1222 dose. The receptor was isolated from an adult who received the AZD1222 COVID-19 vaccine. The CDR3 sequence: CASSSRDTNYGYTF. In DNA, the CDR3 is TGTGCCAGCAGTTCCCGGGACACTAATTATGGCTACACCTTC.